These 22 T cell receptor beta chains share one sample of origin, sequenced in a study of cytomegalovirus exposure and HLA in healthy donors. Primers for the PCR totalled 60 Vbeta and 13 Jbeta. Generated by immunoSEQ multiplex PCR, the TCRdb table keeps only in-frame clones and is missing some. The table has approximately 160,000 clones, 60% to 80% seen once. Material for sequencing was PBMCs. These receptors all stem from a woman aged 40 to 55 in good health and CMV-seropositive.

The chain employs TRBV10-3 and TRBJ2-7; 8 bases align to TRBD1. Unmatched junction bases numbered 5, after V lost 3 bases and J lost 4 bases. CDR3 size: 14 residues. Germline V CDR1 and CDR2: ENHRY, SYGVKD. The CDR3 sequence is CAISDGQGAYEQYF. DNA for the CDR3: TGTGCCATCAGTGATGGGCAGGGGGCGTACGAGCAGTACTTC.

The V gene is TRBV2, the J gene TRBJ1-6, with D perhaps matching TRBD1 (6 bases). The germline V gene has CDR1 SNHLY and CDR2 FYNNEI. Trimming removed 4 bases from V and 4 bases from J, with 14 bases in between. This CDR3 spans 16 amino acids. The CDR3 here is CASSASRGAYNSPLHF. DNA of the CDR3: TGTGCCAGCAGTGCTTCCCGGGGGGCTTATAATTCACCCCTCCACTTT.

This chain uses TRBV19 with TRBJ1-4; 7 bases are shared with TRBD1. There are 14 residues in the CDR3. The V segment lost 6 bases and the J segment 2 bases; nucleotides outside the gene matches: 3. Germline V lookup: CDR1 LNHDA, CDR2 SQIVND (reference sequence). CDR3 sequence: CASSPTGTNEKLFF. In DNA form, the CDR3 reads TGTGCCAGTAGCCCGACAGGGACTAATGAAAAACTGTTTTTT.

The chain is built from TRBV5-1 and TRBJ2-5, with 12 bases fitting TRBD1. This CDR3 comprises 15 residues. The germline V gene encodes CDR1 SGHRS and CDR2 YFSETQ. Germline trimming cut 4 bases from V and 5 bases from J; bases unmatched to any gene: 6. CDR3 DNA: TGCGCCAGCAGCGTAGGGACAGGGGGCGCGGAGACCCAGTACTTC. Translated: CASSVGTGGAETQYF.

Only one count was recorded for this clone. The chain employs TRBV6-1 and TRBJ2-7; 9 bases are a match to TRBD1. Germline-derived CDR1 and CDR2 are MNHNS and SASEGT. The CDR3 spans 14 residues. Unmatched junction bases numbered 8, after V lost 7 bases and J lost 4 bases. As DNA, the CDR3 is TGTGCCAGCACCCAGGGACAGGGCGCTTACGAGCAGTACTTC. This encodes CASTQGQGAYEQYF.

The chain couples TRBV7-9 to TRBJ2-5; TRBD1 matches 7 bases. The CDR3 contains 13 residues. Per the germline V gene, CDR1 is SEHNR and CDR2 is FQNEAQ (reference sequence). J lost 2 bases, V lost 7 bases, and 4 bases had no gene match. CDR3 protein: CASKTGSQETQYF. The CDR3 nucleotides are TGTGCCAGCAAGACAGGGAGTCAAGAGACCCAGTACTTC.

The CDR3 DNA sequence: TGTGCCAGCAGCCTCAACAGGAGAAGCACAGATACGCAGTATTTT. This codes for CASSLNRRSTDTQYF. The rearrangement joins TRBV6-5 to TRBJ2-3; a weak D match, TRBD1 (5 bases). CDR3 length: 15 amino acids. Trimming took 6 bases from V and 0 from J, leaving 13 bases between them. In germline, CDR1 is MNHEY, CDR2 SVGAGI.

V and J are TRBV7-2 and TRBJ2-7, with TRBD2 matching 11 bases. This CDR3 is built from 15 residues. Germline lookup yields CDR1 SGHTA and CDR2 FQGNSA. The V segment lost 4 bases and the J segment 0 bases; nucleotides outside the gene matches: 2. The DNA for the CDR3 is TGTGCCAGCAGCTGGCTAGCGGGAGGCTCCTACGAGCAGTACTTC. Amino acid sequence: CASSWLAGGSYEQYF.

The V and J genes are TRBV7-7 and TRBJ2-5; perhaps TRBD2 as D (6 bases). With the DNA end fitting TRBJ2-7 better, the J assignment may be wrong. The CDR3 extends over 14 amino acids. Germline assignment: CDR1 SSHAT and CDR2 FNYEAQ (reference sequence). This CDR3 reads CASSLTSSSTEQYF. The CDR3 DNA follows: TGTGCCAGCAGCTTAACTAGCAGTAGTACCGAGCAGTACTTC.

This chain links TRBV7-2 with TRBJ2-1, with 7 positions matching TRBD1. With V trimmed by 5 bases and J by 6 bases, 13 bases remained unmatched. The CDR3 loop spans 16 amino acids. Germline V gives CDR1 SGHTA, CDR2 FQGNSA. CDR3 sequence reads: CASSPRPMDRTNEQFF. CDR3 DNA sequence: TGTGCCAGCAGCCCACGACCTATGGACAGGACCAATGAGCAGTTCTTC.

The chain uses TRBV6-6 and TRBJ2-3; 10 bases line up with TRBD1. V lost 10 bases, J lost 3 bases, and 4 bases stayed unmatched. The CDR3 spans 13 residues. Germline V gene data show CDR1 as MNHNY and CDR2 as SVGAGI (reference sequence). The CDR3 bases are TGTGCCACTCGGGGACAGGGGACAGATACGCAGTATTTT. Translating it yields CATRGQGTDTQYF.

The CDR3 is CASSDTFGEQFF. The CDR3 DNA reads as TGTGCCAGCAGCGATACCTTCGGGGAGCAGTTCTTC. V and J are TRBV2 and TRBJ2-1; the D is unclear. The germline gives CDR1 SNHLY, CDR2 FYNNEI. Trimming stripped 6 bases from V and 10 bases from J, with 13 bases between. The CDR3 covers 12 residues.

The table lists this clone with a few counts. V gene TRBV10-2 combines with J gene TRBJ1-1, with D unresolved. The ends were cut back, 2 bases at V and 2 bases at J, with 9 bases in the middle. Germline assignment: CDR1 WSHSY and CDR2 SAAADI. CDR3 length: 14 residues. CDR3 sequence reads: CASSEEGINTEAFF. The CDR3 nucleotides are TGCGCCAGCAGTGAGGAGGGCATAAACACTGAAGCTTTCTTT.

This CDR3 is CASTKDRVETQYF. In DNA form, the CDR3 reads TGTGCCAGCACCAAAGACAGGGTTGAGACCCAGTACTTC. This rearrangement joins TRBV7-2 to TRBJ2-5; 7 bases map to TRBD1. CDR1 and CDR2 (germline): SGHTA, FQGNSA. Unmatched junction bases numbered 7, after V lost 7 bases and J lost 5 bases. The CDR3 extends over 13 amino acids.

This sequence joins TRBV11-2 and TRBJ2-1; tentatively, D is TRBD1 (5 bases). Trimming removed 5 bases from V and 5 bases from J, with 16 bases in between. This CDR3 is 15 amino acids long. Germline-derived CDR1 and CDR2 are SGHAT and FQNNGV. The CDR3 nucleotides read TGTGCCAGCAGCGCCTTCAGGACAAAAAACAATGAGCAGTTCTTC. Protein product: CASSAFRTKNNEQFF.

The chain has TRBV7-2 and TRBJ2-1, with TRBD2 matching 7 bases. Per germline, CDR1 SGHTA and CDR2 FQGNSA. The CDR3 runs to 15 residues. Germline trimming cut 5 bases from V and 3 bases from J; bases unmatched to any gene: 7. For the CDR3, the DNA is TGTGCCAGCAGCCCAGGTGGCGGGGGCTACAATGAGCAGTTCTTC. This gives the protein CASSPGGGGYNEQFF.

The rearrangement uses TRBV9 and TRBJ1-1; TRBD1 matches 9 bases. V was pared by 0 bases and J by 4 bases, with 1 base of the junction left unmatched. The CDR3 runs to 14 residues. Per germline, CDR1 SGDLS and CDR2 YYNGEE. The CDR3 loop reads CASSVADRGTEAFF. In DNA form, the CDR3 reads TGTGCCAGCAGCGTAGCGGACAGGGGCACTGAAGCTTTCTTT.

This clone was observed once. This chain connects TRBV5-1 to TRBJ2-3; possibly TRBD1 for D (6 bases). Germline CDR1 reads SGHRS; CDR2 reads YFSETQ. The CDR3 runs to 12 residues. Deletions cut 7 bases from V and 9 bases from J, with 15 bases between. Written as DNA, the CDR3 is TGCGCCAGCGGCCTTGAGGGGGAAACGCAGTATTTT. Translation: CASGLEGETQYF.

This clone showed up just a few times. The chain employs TRBV11-2 and TRBJ1-4, with 9 bases matching TRBD1. Germline V gene data show CDR1 as SGHAT and CDR2 as FQNNGV. There are 16 residues in the CDR3. J gave up 5 bases and V 4 bases, and 8 bases lay outside the gene matches. The CDR3 here is CASSSYDRGVNEKLFF. Here the CDR3 DNA reads TGTGCCAGCAGCTCCTATGACAGGGGGGTGAATGAAAAACTGTTTTTT.

The CDR3 spells CASSEWGQAFF. The CDR3 region has the DNA TGTGCCAGCAGTGAGTGGGGGCAGGCTTTCTTT. The chain employs TRBV2 and TRBJ1-1; D possibly corresponds to TRBD1 (6 bases). Germline CDR1 is SNHLY and CDR2 is FYNNEI. V was clipped by 3 bases and J by 11 bases, with 10 bases between them. There are 11 residues in the CDR3.

This clone was observed a few times. The chain uses TRBV4-1 and TRBJ1-1; D perhaps matches TRBD1 (6 bases). Per germline, CDR1 MGHRA and CDR2 YSYEKL. This CDR3 is built from 15 residues. Trimming removed 2 bases at V and 4 bases at J, with 14 bases between. The CDR3 sequence: CASSQPDRLSTEAFF. CDR3 DNA: TGCGCCAGCAGCCAACCCGACAGGCTGAGCACTGAAGCTTTCTTT.

This chain connects TRBV7-9 to TRBJ1-5, with D possibly being TRBD1 (5 bases). V dropped 1 base and J dropped 6 bases, with 19 bases sitting between them. The germline V gene has CDR1 SEHNR and CDR2 FQNEAQ (reference sequence). The CDR3 runs to 17 residues. The CDR3 bases are TGTGCCAGCAGCTTAGAACATGGGGCGGAGGGTACTCAGCCCCAGCATTTT. Amino acid sequence: CASSLEHGAEGTQPQHF.